This T cell receptor beta chain was observed in a study of blood T cell repertoires in COVID-19. Per the original methods: Scientists estimated how many nucleated cells there were by amplifying reference gene primers. Generated by immunoSEQ multiplex PCR, the TCRdb table keeps only in-frame clones and is missing some. V, J and clone size are those of that table, while D and trimming were read from the DNA. The repertoire holds around 150,000 clones, with around four fifths as singletons. Germline V CDR1 and CDR2: MDHEN, SYDVKM. The CDR3 sequence is 16 residues long. J was trimmed by 11 bases and V by 6 bases; bases with no gene match: 13.

Material for sequencing was PBMCs or T cells enriched from blood (not recorded which). This chain joins TRBV28 and TRBJ2-3, with 14 bases identical to TRBD2. The receptor was isolated from a woman in her 40s who had recovered from COVID-19. The CDR3 DNA sequence: TGTGCCAGCAGCACCCCTCTGGGACTAGCGGGAGAGATGCAGTATTTT. Translating it yields CASSTPLGLAGEMQYF.